This entry is about one TCR beta chain. Antigen: not known. Sequencing relied on a cDNA template that was reverse transcribed from extracted RNA. Data came from immunoSEQ multiplex PCR; TCRdb stores just in-frame clones and leaves some out. The sample contains around 99,000 clones, 84% of which appear only once. The data were obtained in a study of CD8+ T cells in alopecia areata. Study-wide results and limits: Alopecia totalis/universalis scalp especially showed more expanded CD8+ clones than normal scalp.

Treatment described: oral pan-JAK inhibitor, 5-10 mg twice daily. CDR1 is SQVTM, CDR2 ANQGSEA, per germline. V dropped 6 bases and J dropped 1 base, with 13 bases sitting between them. This CDR3 has 13 amino acids. This receptor was identified in a human donor with alopecia areata. The chain couples TRBV29-1 to TRBJ2-7; a possible D gene is TRBD1 (6 bases). The sample in question was CD8+ T cells sorted from blood, obtained at week 24, from a patient treated with tofacitinib. In nucleotides, the CDR3 is TGCAGCGTGAATGACAGGAAGTCCTACGAGCAGTACTTC. This encodes CSVNDRKSYEQYF.